This TCR beta chain was identified during a study of lymphopenia after photon versus proton radiotherapy. Whole-study results and caveats: In patients who died, overall survival fell as post-nadir TCR diversity dropped more. Post-nadir diversity loss with photons came from oligoclonal expansion, particularly CD8+ Temra cells. Under photons, naive T cells and diversity fell while effector/memory populations rose.

This clone was seen a handful of times. Its specificity is unknown. TCRdb's copy holds only in-frame clones and misses some; the assay was immunoSEQ multiplex PCR. The table records tens of thousands of clones, about 86% of them present only once. The V gene lost 1 base and the J gene lost 6 bases, with 21 bases spanning the gap. In germline, CDR1 is MNHNS, CDR2 SASEGT. The CDR3 is 18 amino acids. V is TRBV6-1 and J is TRBJ2-2; D might be TRBD2 (6 bases). Sequenced here: peripheral blood, sampled from a patient treated with proton-based radiotherapy. This TCR came from a woman in her 70s with pancreatic cancer. Some clones in this sample may be carry-over from other donors' samples. CDR3 sequence (DNA): TGTGCCAGCAGTGAAGATAGATTCGCGGGGACCCTCGCCGGGGAGCTGTTTTTT. Amino acid sequence: CASSEDRFAGTLAGELFF.